A selection of T cell receptor beta chains follows, all from one sample in a study of blood T cells in healthy people across ages. One entry per CDR3 protein results from TCRdb running MiXCR on the 5' RACE reads. The data contain about 760,000 distinct CDR3 sequences, around 25% of them singletons. This sample also belongs to another study, concerning T cells of mothers and their children.

The specimen was blood. Receptors were obtained from a boy between 10 and 17 years old in good health. Both conserved end residues are part of each CDR3. The order of the fields is V gene, J gene, D gene, clone size, CDR3 protein, CDR3 DNA. D genes are given only for firm matches. The size of a clone is reported for some rows only, either as once, few or many, or as a class for expanded clones.

V gene: TRBV12-3/TRBV12-4; J gene: TRBJ2-5; D gene: TRBD2; clone size: -; CDR3 protein: CASSLGSGGLQETQYF; CDR3 DNA: TGTGCCAGCAGTTTAGGTAGCGGGGGTCTCCAAGAGACCCAGTACTTC
V gene: TRBV9; J gene: TRBJ2-5; D gene: -; clone size: few; CDR3 protein: CASSVFGSTETQYF; CDR3 DNA: TGTGCCAGCAGCGTTTTCGGGAGTACGGAGACCCAGTACTTC
V gene: TRBV20-1; J gene: TRBJ2-4; D gene: TRBD1; clone size: -; CDR3 protein: CSARGTGTGKNIQYF; CDR3 DNA: TGCAGTGCTAGAGGAACCGGGACAGGGAAGAACATTCAGTACTTC
V gene: TRBV12-3/TRBV12-4; J gene: TRBJ1-1; D gene: TRBD1; clone size: -; CDR3 protein: CASSLQGVSTAEAFF; CDR3 DNA: TGTGCCAGCAGCTTACAGGGGGTGAGTACAGCTGAAGCTTTCTTT
V gene: TRBV20-1; J gene: TRBJ2-7; D gene: TRBD1; clone size: -; CDR3 protein: CSARGQSSYEQYF; CDR3 DNA: TGCAGTGCTAGGGGACAGTCCTCCTACGAGCAGTACTTC
V gene: TRBV4-1; J gene: TRBJ2-2; D gene: TRBD2; clone size: -; CDR3 protein: CASSQDSGSSGELFF; CDR3 DNA: TGCGCCAGCAGCCAAGATAGCGGGAGCTCCGGGGAGCTGTTTTTT
V gene: TRBV12-5; J gene: TRBJ2-3; D gene: TRBD2; clone size: -; CDR3 protein: CASGFSTSGGTDTQYF; CDR3 DNA: TGTGCTAGTGGTTTCTCCACTAGCGGGGGCACAGATACGCAGTATTTT
V gene: TRBV6-6; J gene: TRBJ2-7; D gene: TRBD1; clone size: -; CDR3 protein: CASSSLGSGQGAEQYF; CDR3 DNA: TGTGCCAGCAGTTCACTTGGGTCGGGACAGGGAGCCGAGCAGTACTTC
V gene: TRBV6-5; J gene: TRBJ1-5; D gene: -; clone size: -; CDR3 protein: CASSYSDGKNQPQHF; CDR3 DNA: TGTGCCAGCAGTTATTCTGACGGGAAGAATCAGCCCCAGCATTTT
V gene: TRBV29-1; J gene: TRBJ2-1; D gene: -; clone size: -; CDR3 protein: CSVERSKPRNEQFF; CDR3 DNA: TGCAGCGTTGAGAGGTCTAAGCCGAGGAATGAGCAGTTCTTC
V gene: TRBV12-3/TRBV12-4; J gene: TRBJ2-1; D gene: -; clone size: -; CDR3 protein: CASTLVLGYNEQFF; CDR3 DNA: TGTGCCAGTACCCTAGTTTTGGGGTACAATGAGCAGTTCTTC
V gene: TRBV6-5; J gene: TRBJ2-1; D gene: TRBD2; clone size: few; CDR3 protein: CASSYSNGGAGEQFF; CDR3 DNA: TGTGCCAGCAGTTACTCTAACGGGGGGGCAGGAGAGCAGTTCTTC
V gene: TRBV19; J gene: TRBJ1-2; D gene: -; clone size: -; CDR3 protein: CASTHTLDLGANYGYTF; CDR3 DNA: TGTGCCAGTACTCACACCTTAGACCTCGGAGCTAACTATGGCTACACCTTC
V gene: TRBV6-5; J gene: TRBJ2-1; D gene: -; clone size: -; CDR3 protein: CASSAAGDAEQFF; CDR3 DNA: TGTGCCAGCAGTGCGGCAGGGGATGCTGAGCAGTTCTTC
V gene: TRBV24-1; J gene: TRBJ2-7; D gene: TRBD1; clone size: -; CDR3 protein: CATSGQGAGEQYF; CDR3 DNA: TGTGCCACCTCCGGGCAGGGGGCTGGCGAGCAGTACTTC
V gene: TRBV10-3; J gene: TRBJ2-1; D gene: -; clone size: few; CDR3 protein: CAIKGEGGYNEQFF; CDR3 DNA: TGTGCCATCAAGGGTGAGGGCGGGTACAATGAGCAGTTCTTC
V gene: TRBV11-2; J gene: TRBJ2-3; D gene: -; clone size: few; CDR3 protein: CASSIVGGPTDTQYF; CDR3 DNA: TGTGCCAGCAGCATAGTAGGAGGGCCGACAGATACGCAGTATTTT
V gene: TRBV3-1; J gene: TRBJ2-5; D gene: TRBD2; clone size: few; CDR3 protein: CASSRTGLAGETQYF; CDR3 DNA: TGTGCCAGCAGCCGAACCGGACTAGCGGGAGAGACCCAGTACTTC
V gene: TRBV28; J gene: TRBJ2-7; D gene: -; clone size: -; CDR3 protein: CASSTYGASSYEQYF; CDR3 DNA: TGTGCCAGCAGTACCTACGGGGCCAGCTCCTACGAGCAGTACTTC
V gene: TRBV5-1; J gene: TRBJ2-7; D gene: TRBD2; clone size: -; CDR3 protein: CASSPVAGVSYEQYF; CDR3 DNA: TGCGCCAGCAGCCCCGTTGCGGGAGTCTCCTACGAGCAGTACTTC
V gene: TRBV15; J gene: TRBJ2-2; D gene: -; clone size: few; CDR3 protein: CATSGGHLNTGELFF; CDR3 DNA: TGTGCCACCAGCGGGGGACACCTGAACACCGGGGAGCTGTTTTTT
V gene: TRBV19; J gene: TRBJ1-2; D gene: TRBD1; clone size: few; CDR3 protein: CASSSQGARGYAF; CDR3 DNA: TGTGCCAGTAGTTCTCAGGGGGCGCGAGGCTACGCCTTC
V gene: TRBV5-1; J gene: TRBJ2-1; D gene: TRBD2; clone size: -; CDR3 protein: CASSSPGLAGGPPYNEQFF; CDR3 DNA: TGCGCCAGCAGCTCTCCGGGACTAGCGGGAGGGCCACCATACAATGAGCAGTTCTTC
V gene: TRBV7-7; J gene: TRBJ2-5; D gene: TRBD1; clone size: few; CDR3 protein: CASSPSDRRYSGETQYF; CDR3 DNA: TGTGCTAGCAGCCCCTCGGACAGGAGATACTCGGGGGAGACCCAGTACTTC
V gene: TRBV4-1; J gene: TRBJ2-5; D gene: -; clone size: -; CDR3 protein: CASSQDRTLEETQYF; CDR3 DNA: TGCGCCAGCAGCCAAGATAGGACTTTAGAGGAGACCCAGTACTTC
V gene: TRBV12-5; J gene: TRBJ2-1; D gene: TRBD2; clone size: few; CDR3 protein: CASGLPSKTSGGASNEQFF; CDR3 DNA: TGTGCTAGTGGTTTGCCCAGTAAGACTAGCGGGGGGGCTAGCAATGAGCAGTTCTTC
V gene: TRBV7-9; J gene: TRBJ2-5; D gene: -; clone size: -; CDR3 protein: CASSYSTWTQYF; CDR3 DNA: TGTGCCAGCAGCTATAGTACATGGACCCAGTACTTC
V gene: TRBV4-1; J gene: TRBJ2-7; D gene: TRBD2; clone size: -; CDR3 protein: CASSQEYGRFYEQYF; CDR3 DNA: TGCGCCAGCAGCCAAGAGTACGGGAGGTTCTACGAGCAGTACTTC
V gene: TRBV20-1; J gene: TRBJ2-5; D gene: -; clone size: -; CDR3 protein: CSASPSSTVQETQYF; CDR3 DNA: TGCAGTGCTAGTCCCTCCTCGACGGTCCAAGAGACCCAGTACTTC
V gene: TRBV7-9; J gene: TRBJ1-5; D gene: TRBD1; clone size: few; CDR3 protein: CASSFGTGYFSNQPQHF; CDR3 DNA: TGTGCCAGCAGCTTCGGGACAGGGTACTTTAGCAATCAGCCCCAGCATTTT
V gene: TRBV7-6; J gene: TRBJ2-7; D gene: TRBD1; clone size: -; CDR3 protein: CASSLEGTGWYEQYF; CDR3 DNA: TGTGCCAGCAGCTTAGAGGGGACAGGGTGGTACGAGCAGTACTTC
V gene: TRBV12-3/TRBV12-4; J gene: TRBJ2-7; D gene: -; clone size: -; CDR3 protein: CASSIDTYEQYF; CDR3 DNA: TGTGCCAGCAGTATCGATACCTACGAGCAGTACTTC
V gene: TRBV20-1; J gene: TRBJ2-5; D gene: -; clone size: -; CDR3 protein: CSAYRETQETQYF; CDR3 DNA: TGCAGTGCTTATCGGGAGACCCAAGAGACCCAGTACTTC
V gene: TRBV7-3; J gene: TRBJ1-1; D gene: -; clone size: few; CDR3 protein: CASSPSGINEAFF; CDR3 DNA: TGTGCCAGCAGCCCCTCGGGGATCAATGAAGCTTTCTTT
V gene: TRBV7-9; J gene: TRBJ2-5; D gene: TRBD2; clone size: -; CDR3 protein: CASSDNSWRGAGETQYF; CDR3 DNA: TGTGCCAGCAGCGATAACTCGTGGCGGGGGGCGGGGGAGACCCAGTACTTC
V gene: TRBV29-1; J gene: TRBJ1-2; D gene: -; clone size: -; CDR3 protein: CSVGGGGMRDGYTF; CDR3 DNA: TGCAGCGTCGGAGGGGGGGGAATGCGGGATGGCTACACCTTC
V gene: TRBV11-2; J gene: TRBJ2-5; D gene: -; clone size: few; CDR3 protein: CASSPWELGGAQETQYF; CDR3 DNA: TGTGCCAGCAGTCCGTGGGAACTAGGGGGAGCGCAAGAGACCCAGTACTTC
V gene: TRBV27; J gene: TRBJ1-2; D gene: -; clone size: -; CDR3 protein: CASKMGSNYGYTF; CDR3 DNA: TGTGCCAGCAAGATGGGCAGTAACTATGGCTACACCTTC